These 2 T cell receptor beta chains share one sample of origin, sequenced in a study of cytomegalovirus exposure and HLA in healthy donors. Primers: 60 Vbeta forward and 13 Jbeta reverse. The data were produced by immunoSEQ multiplex PCR, yet TCRdb's version contains in-frame clones alone and is incomplete. This table holds some 90,000 clones, roughly 70% found once. The sequencing sample was made of PBMCs. All receptors come from a man aged 45-60 years in good health and CMV-seronegative.

The V gene is TRBV9, the J gene TRBJ1-6; D is unresolved. Germline values: CDR1 SGDLS, CDR2 YYNGEE. V lost 1 base, J lost 6 bases, and 8 bases lay in between. The CDR3 contains 14 residues. This CDR3 reads CASSVRRVNSPLHF. The CDR3 DNA reads as TGTGCCAGCAGCGTAAGGAGGGTTAATTCACCCCTCCACTTT.

This clone was seen more than once but under ten times. This sample includes further DNA sequences coding for the same CDR3. The chain carries TRBV4-1 and TRBJ2-7, with D uncertain. Trimming took off 1 base at V and 0 bases at J, with 10 bases between the two ends. Germline lookup yields CDR1 MGHRA and CDR2 YSYEKL. The CDR3 is 15 amino acids. CDR3: CASSQGLPSSYEQYF. As DNA, the CDR3 is TGCGCCAGCAGCCAAGGACTCCCGAGCTCCTACGAGCAGTACTTC.